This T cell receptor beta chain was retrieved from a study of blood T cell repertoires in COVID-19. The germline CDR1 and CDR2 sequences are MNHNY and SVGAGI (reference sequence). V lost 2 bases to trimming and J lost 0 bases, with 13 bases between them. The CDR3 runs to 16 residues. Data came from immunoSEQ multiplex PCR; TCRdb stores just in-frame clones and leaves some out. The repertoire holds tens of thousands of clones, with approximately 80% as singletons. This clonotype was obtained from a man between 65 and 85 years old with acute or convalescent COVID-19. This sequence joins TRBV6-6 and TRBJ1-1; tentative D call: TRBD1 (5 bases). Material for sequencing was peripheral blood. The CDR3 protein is CASSYRLRTLNTEAFF. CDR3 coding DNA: TGTGCCAGCAGTTACCGACTTCGGACATTGAACACTGAAGCTTTCTTT.